Given below is one T cell receptor beta chain in context. The sample originates from a study of T cell changes during pregnancy in multiple sclerosis. V gave up 6 bases and J gave up 2 bases, with 5 bases separating them. The CDR3 has 12 amino acids. Germline V CDR1 and CDR2: MNHNS, SASEGT. The data were produced by immunoSEQ multiplex PCR, yet TCRdb's version contains in-frame clones alone and is incomplete. The sample records around 80,000 clones, 90% to 95% being singletons. The chain combines TRBV6-1 with TRBJ1-5, with D hard to call. The sample here was peripheral blood, taken before pregnancy. The clonotype originates from a female donor with multiple sclerosis, enrolled in a pregnancy study. This chain's CDR3 is CASRGGNQPQHF. CDR3 nucleotide sequence: TGTGCCAGCAGAGGAGGCAATCAGCCCCAGCATTTT.